Listed here are 21 T cell receptor beta chains from one sample, sequenced in a study of T cell repertoires in cytomegalovirus infection. TCRdb fed the reads into MiXCR, producing one record per CDR3 protein. The sample lists 450,000 to 550,000 distinct CDR3 sequences; 15% to 20% were seen once. The sequenced sample consisted of CD8+ T cells from PBMCs. The receptors derive from a human donor in good health (CMV status not recorded). Some clones in this sample may be carry-over from other donors' samples.

This clonotype showed up many times. The CDR3 reads CASSLAAYNEQFF. Here the CDR3 DNA reads TGTGCCAGCAGCTTAGCGGCCTACAATGAGCAGTTCTTC. This chain joins TRBV7-6 and TRBJ2-1; D gene uncertain. The germline V and J ends were trimmed by 0 bases and 2 bases, with 2 bases remaining between them. CDR1 is SGHVS and CDR2 is FNYEAQ in the germline V gene. This CDR3 has 13 amino acids. Drawing the rest from reference TRBV7-6 and TRBJ2-1, the complete variable domain is GAGVSQSPRYKVTKRGQDVALRCDPISGHVSLYWYRQALGQGPEFLTYFNYEAQQDKSGLPNDRFSAERPEGSISTLTIQRTEQRDSAMYRCASSLAAYNEQFFGPGTRLTVL.

CDR3: CASSFVAGTTLGNTIYF. In DNA form, the CDR3 reads TGTGCCAGCAGTTTCGTGGCCGGGACGACCCTTGGAAACACCATATATTTT. The J gene is TRBJ1-3, the V gene TRBV7-6; D is possibly TRBD1 (5 bases). The CDR3 spans 17 residues. In germline, CDR1 is SGHVS, CDR2 FNYEAQ. Trimming shortened V by 6 bases and J by 3 bases, and 21 bases separated the two germline ends.

Only a few counts were recorded for this clonotype. The chain uses TRBV28 and TRBJ1-1, with D unresolved. The ends were cut back, 5 bases at V and 0 bases at J, with 7 bases in the middle. Germline values: CDR1 MDHEN, CDR2 SYDVKM. The CDR3 runs to 13 residues. The CDR3 sequence is CASSTSMNTEAFF. The CDR3 nucleotides are TGTGCCAGCAGTACGTCCATGAACACTGAAGCTTTCTTT.

The rearrangement links TRBV19 to TRBJ2-7, with D possibly TRBD1 on 8 matching bases. The germline V gene encodes CDR1 LNHDA and CDR2 SQIVND (reference sequence). V was cut by 5 bases and J by 7 bases, with 33 bases left in between. The CDR3 has 19 residues. The CDR3 sequence is CASSADPLDREGTYWEQYF. The CDR3, as DNA: TGTGCCAGTAGTGCCGACCCCCTGGACAGGGAGGGAACCTATTGGGAGCAGTACTTC.

This clonotype was counted between two and nine times. This rearrangement joins TRBV20-1 to TRBJ2-7; D is perhaps TRBD2 (5 bases). CDR1 is DFQATT and CDR2 is SNEGSKA in the germline V gene (reference sequence). The CDR3 has 19 residues. V was pared by 3 bases and J by 4 bases, with 31 bases between. The CDR3 nucleotides are TGCAGTGCTAGGATTCCTCCAACGGACGACAACTCCCGAGGGTACGAGCAGTACTTC. Translated, it gives CSARIPPTDDNSRGYEQYF.

The chain carries TRBV18 and TRBJ2-1, with 7 bases lining up with TRBD1. From germline, CDR1 is KGHSH and CDR2 LQKENI. V lost 3 bases and J lost 7; bases outside the gene matches: 9. The CDR3 length is 15 residues. Here the CDR3 reads CASSPTDRVGNEQFF. The CDR3 region has the DNA TGTGCCAGCTCACCGACAGACAGGGTGGGGAATGAGCAGTTCTTC.

This clonotype was seen a few times. V and J are TRBV20-1 and TRBJ2-7; D not certain. CDR3 length: 13 amino acids. V was pared by 0 bases and J by 3 bases, with 9 bases between. Germline V lookup: CDR1 DFQATT, CDR2 SNEGSKA (reference sequence). CDR3 region: CSARDWLGYEQYF. The DNA of the CDR3 is TGCAGTGCTAGAGATTGGTTGGGCTACGAGCAGTACTTC.

This clonotype was counted between two and nine times. V and J are TRBV19 and TRBJ1-6, with unresolved D. Between the trimmed V and J ends, which lost 7 bases and 8 bases, there was a span of 12 bases. The germline V gene has CDR1 LNHDA and CDR2 SQIVND (reference sequence). The CDR3 is 13 residues long. The CDR3 spells CASTKSEDSPLHF. In DNA form, the CDR3 reads TGTGCCAGTACCAAGTCCGAGGATTCACCCCTCCACTTT.

This clonotype was detected only a few times. Written as DNA, the CDR3 is TGTGCCACCAGTGGGCTAGCGGGGGTTGTGGATACGCAGTATTTT. Protein sequence: CATSGLAGVVDTQYF. This chain links TRBV15 with TRBJ2-3; 10 bases are a match to TRBD2. This CDR3 has 15 amino acids. Germline CDR1 LNHNV, CDR2 YYDKDF (reference sequence). V dropped 6 bases and J dropped 6; count of bases not matched to a gene: 9. Using reference TRBV15 and TRBJ2-3 for the parts outside the CDR3, the full variable domain is DAMVIQNPRYQVTQFGKPVTLSCSQTLNHNVMYWYQQKSSQAPKLLFHYYDKDFNNEADTPDNFQSRRPNTSFCFLDIRSPGLGDTAMYLCATSGLAGVVDTQYFGPGTRLTVL.

This clonotype was detected ten times or more. The rearrangement joins TRBV6-5 to TRBJ1-2; TRBD1 aligns across 9 bases. The CDR3 length is 16 residues. V lost 2 bases to trimming and J lost 8 bases; unmatched junction nucleotides: 12. Germline CDR1 is MNHEY and CDR2 is SVGAGI. The CDR3 here is CASSYLPGDRASGYTF. The CDR3 bases are TGTGCCAGCAGTTACCTACCAGGGGACAGGGCTTCGGGCTACACCTTC.

A word on this clonotype: Relative to the germline gene, one junction end is altered; a read error may explain this. The CDR3 is CASSLGVLIMGGGSSSEQYF. The CDR3 DNA reads as TGTGCCAGCAGCCTAGGGGTGCTTATAATGGGGGGAGGTAGTTCCTCCGAGCAGTACTTC. The chain joins TRBV28 to TRBJ2-7, with D maybe TRBD2 (6 bases). Germline V gives CDR1 MDHEN, CDR2 SYDVKM. The CDR3 is made up of 20 amino acids.

This clonotype was recorded many times. The chain recombines TRBV7-3 with TRBJ2-5, with TRBD2 matching over 8 bases. V lost 5 bases and J lost 5; bases outside the gene matches: 10. Germline lookup yields CDR1 SGHTA and CDR2 FQGTGA. The CDR3 runs to 15 residues. As DNA, the CDR3 is TGTGCCAGCAGCATAAATAGCGGGATGGGGGAGACCCAGTACTTC. It is translated as CASSINSGMGETQYF.

There are a few counts of this clonotype. J is TRBJ2-7 and V is TRBV5-1, with a possible D match to TRBD2 (6 bases). V was cut by 4 bases and J by 2 bases, with 13 bases left in between. Germline CDR1 is SGHRS and CDR2 is YFSETQ. This CDR3 is built from 14 residues. The DNA of the CDR3 is TGCGCCAGCAGCGAGGGATCGGGAGCCTACGAGCAGTACTTC. Translating gives CASSEGSGAYEQYF.

This clonotype occurred many times. This rearrangement joins TRBV19 to TRBJ2-2; 10 nucleotides line up with TRBD2. In germline, CDR1 is LNHDA, CDR2 SQIVND (reference sequence). The CDR3 length is 16 residues. Losses at the gene ends were 3 bases for V and 7 bases for J; bases not matched to a gene: 8. In nucleotides, the CDR3 is TGTGCCAGTAGTATTCCCGCTAGCGGGAGAATCGGGGAGCTGTTTTTT. Protein sequence: CASSIPASGRIGELFF.

The chain joins TRBV6-2 or TRBV6-3 to TRBJ1-6; tentatively, D is TRBD1 (5 bases). The CDR3 contains 15 residues. V lost 7 bases and J lost 2, with 12 bases in between. Germline V gene data show CDR1 as MNHEY and CDR2 as SVGEGT. CDR3 nucleotides: TGTGCCAGCACTCCCGACAGAACCTATAATTCACCCCTCCACTTT. Translated: CASTPDRTYNSPLHF.

DNA for the CDR3: TGTGCCACCAGTGATTTGCGACAGGCTGATGAGCAGTTCTTC. It specifies CATSDLRQADEQFF. V usage is TRBV24-1 and J usage is TRBJ2-1; D is perhaps TRBD1 (6 bases). CDR3 size: 14 residues. In germline, CDR1 is KGHDR, CDR2 SFDVKD. The V end was cut by 0 bases, the J end by 8 bases, with 10 bases between.

This clonotype was seen ten or more times. V usage is TRBV12-5 and J usage is TRBJ1-2; D uncertain. CDR3 length: 13 residues. Germline V gene lookup returns CDR1 LGHNT and CDR2 FRNRAP. Trimming stripped 3 bases from V and 2 bases from J, with 7 bases between. The CDR3 nucleotides are TGTGCTAGTGGTTTATACGGAAACTATGGCTACACCTTC. Residues: CASGLYGNYGYTF.

The V and J genes are TRBV5-8 and TRBJ2-7, with 10 bases matching TRBD1. CDR3 length equals 15 residues. Per germline, CDR1 SGHTS and CDR2 YDEGEE. With 3 bases clipped from V and 0 bases from J, the junction kept 3 bases outside the gene matches. CDR3 residues: CASSSDRGISYEQYF. The CDR3 DNA sequence: TGTGCCAGCAGCTCGGACAGGGGGATCTCCTACGAGCAGTACTTC.

The sample holds a few counts of this clonotype. The chain is built from TRBV27 and TRBJ2-1; 11 bases fit TRBD2. In germline, CDR1 is MNHEY, CDR2 SMNVEV (reference sequence). The CDR3 contains 15 residues. V gave up 5 bases and J gave up 7 bases; unmatched junction bases: 7. The CDR3: CASSLNRLAGNEQFF. CDR3 coding DNA: TGTGCCAGCAGTCTCAACAGACTAGCGGGAAATGAGCAGTTCTTC.

This chain links TRBV2 with TRBJ2-7; TRBD2 aligns across 11 bases. Germline V gives CDR1 SNHLY, CDR2 FYNNEI. The CDR3 has 16 amino acids. V shed 3 bases, J shed 2 bases, and the junction held 6 bases outside the gene matches. The CDR3 DNA reads TGTGCCAGCAGTGACCTGGGACTAGCGGCAACCTACGAGCAGTACTTC. Its protein product is CASSDLGLAATYEQYF. Full variable domain (remainder filled in from reference TRBV2 and TRBJ2-7): EPEVTQTPSHQVTQMGQEVILRCVPISNHLYFYWYRQILGQKVEFLVSFYNNEISEKSEIFDDQFSVERPDGSNFTLKIRSTKLEDSAMYFCASSDLGLAATYEQYFGPGTRLTVT.

This clonotype was seen ten or more times. This chain links TRBV7-3 with TRBJ1-1; perhaps TRBD1 as D (5 bases). V was clipped by 5 bases and J by 1 base, with 8 bases between them. CDR1 is SGHTA, CDR2 FQGTGA, per germline. This CDR3 has 13 residues. This CDR3 is CASSEDTNTEAFF. The CDR3 DNA reads as TGTGCCAGCAGCGAGGACACGAACACTGAAGCTTTCTTT.